This TCR beta chain was found in a study of blood T cell repertoires in COVID-19. As for the study in general: Some COVID-19 samples were acute and others convalescent; all came from the United States, Italy and Spain. PBMCs, B-cell-depleted T cells, or T cells were the source of the cDNA or gDNA that made up the material.

Authors' data handling: Researchers report that nucleated cell counts were estimated from reference gene primer amplification. Method: immunoSEQ multiplex PCR; TCRdb's copy keeps in-frame clones and lacks some. That table gives V, J and clone size, and the DNA gave D and trimming. The table has approximately 75,000 clones, less than 85% seen once; the top ten hold 15% to 20%. The CDR3 covers 15 residues. The germline gives CDR1 MNHEY, CDR2 SVGAGI. The ends were cut back, 0 bases at V and 3 bases at J, with 8 bases in the middle. Sequencing was performed on peripheral blood. The sequence was obtained from a woman aged 80 or older with acute or convalescent COVID-19. This chain connects TRBV6-5 to TRBJ1-4, with no clear D. CDR3 amino acids: CASSYSGRSNEKLFF. CDR3 sequence (DNA): TGTGCCAGCAGTTACTCGGGCAGGTCTAATGAAAAACTGTTTTTT.